The rows below give T cell receptor beta chains drawn from one sample of a study of T cells in Graves' hyperthyroidism and ophthalmopathy. One entry per CDR3 protein, called by TCRdb with MiXCR from the multiplex PCR reads. The sample includes hundreds of thousands of distinct CDR3 sequences, roughly 15% of them seen just once. Sample: blood. All receptors derive from a woman younger than 30 with Graves' ophthalmopathy. Each CDR3 is given with its conserved first and last residue. D genes are given only for firm matches. Clone size, where shown, is once, few, many, or a class for clones that have expanded.

v_call	j_call	d_call	clone_size	cdr3_nt	cdr3_aa
TRBV28	TRBJ2-7	TRBD1	.	TGTGCCAGCACCCTGACAGGGAATGAGCAGTACTTC	CASTLTGNEQYF
TRBV20-1	TRBJ1-2	.	.	TGCGGTGCACCCGACACTAACTATGGCTACACCTTC	CGAPDTNYGYTF
TRBV5-4	TRBJ2-5	.	.	TGTGCCAGCAGAGCGGACAGCTTCACTCAAGAGACCCAGTACTTC	CASRADSFTQETQYF
TRBV6-1	TRBJ2-3	.	few	TGTGCCATCAGTGAGTCCAGGGGCACAGATACGCAGTATTTT	CAISESRGTDTQYF
TRBV11-2	TRBJ2-1	.	many	TGTGCCAGCAGCCTAGAGGGGGTTGAGCAGTTCTTC	CASSLEGVEQFF
TRBV7-9	TRBJ1-2	TRBD1	many	TGTGCCAGCAGCGTCGGGACAGGGGGGGACTATGGCTACACCTTC	CASSVGTGGDYGYTF
TRBV28	TRBJ1-6	.	many	TGTGCCAGCAGTTTTGTGGGGGGCGGCGGTTCACCCCTCCACTTT	CASSFVGGGGSPLHF
TRBV9	TRBJ2-5	TRBD1	.	TGTGCCAGCAGCGCGCCCCAAGGGACAGAAGAGACCCAGTACTTC	CASSAPQGTEETQYF
TRBV12-3/TRBV12-4	TRBJ1-1	.	many	TGTGCCAGCAGTTTTGGGCCGATCAATGAAGCTTTCTTT	CASSFGPINEAFF
TRBV7-3	TRBJ2-5	.	few	TGTGCCAGCCGAGTGACGGGGGACCCTCAAGAGACCCAGTACTTC	CASRVTGDPQETQYF
TRBV6-1	TRBJ2-7	TRBD1	many	TGTGCCAGCTATACAGGGGGCTACGAGCAGTACTTC	CASYTGGYEQYF
TRBV9	TRBJ2-1	TRBD2	many	TGTGCCAGCAGCCGAGGGACTAGCGGGAATAATGAGCAGTTCTTC	CASSRGTSGNNEQFF
TRBV15	TRBJ2-7	TRBD2	many	TGTGCCACCAGCAGAGTGGCGGGGGGATCCTACGAGCAGTACTTC	CATSRVAGGSYEQYF
TRBV11-2	TRBJ1-1	.	.	TGTGCCAGCAGCTTGCAGGGGATGGCGAACACTGAAGCTTTCTTT	CASSLQGMANTEAFF
TRBV20-1	TRBJ2-7	.	.	TGCAGTGCTAGAGGGGCAGGGCGGGCCTACGAGCAGTACTTC	CSARGAGRAYEQYF
TRBV4-1	TRBJ2-5	.	.	TGCGCCAGCAGCCAAGAGGGGACGGAGAAAGAGACCCAGTACTTC	CASSQEGTEKETQYF
TRBV4-2	TRBJ2-3	TRBD2	.	TGTGCCAGCAGCCAATGGGGGGGAGATACGCAGTATTTT	CASSQWGGDTQYF
TRBV27	TRBJ2-7	.	many	TGTGCCAGTCAATTGGGGGGACAGTCATACTACGAGCAGTACTTC	CASQLGGQSYYEQYF
TRBV12-3/TRBV12-4	TRBJ2-1	TRBD2	many	TGTGCCAGCAGGACTAGCGGGGACTACTACAATGAGCAGTTCTTC	CASRTSGDYYNEQFF
TRBV27	TRBJ1-1	TRBD1	many	TGTGCCAGCACTTTATCCCGACAGGGGGGCACTGAAGCTTTCTTT	CASTLSRQGGTEAFF
TRBV7-9	TRBJ2-7	.	many	TGTGCCAGCAGCTTAGATTCCCGGGGCGAGCAGTACTTC	CASSLDSRGEQYF
TRBV20-1	TRBJ1-5	.	many	TGCAGTGCTCTCCACAGGGAAGGCAATCAGCCCCAGCATTTT	CSALHREGNQPQHF
TRBV20-1	TRBJ2-3	TRBD2	once	TGCAGTGCTTCTAGCGGGGGGGCGGAAGATACGCAGTATTTT	CSASSGGAEDTQYF
TRBV9	TRBJ1-1	.	many	TGTGCCAGCAGCGCCTTGGGGGGCGCGGGCACTGAAGCTTTCTTT	CASSALGGAGTEAFF
TRBV28	TRBJ2-1	.	.	TGTGCCAGCAACCCCACGGGACTGCGATCCTACAATGAGCAGTTCTTC	CASNPTGLRSYNEQFF
TRBV9	TRBJ2-2	TRBD1	.	TGTGCCAGCAGCGTAGGGGACAGTGAAACCGGGGAGCTGTTTTTT	CASSVGDSETGELFF
TRBV20-1	TRBJ1-5	TRBD1	many	TGCAGTGCTACGGGGGACAGGGTGATTTTTATGGATAGCAATCAGCCCCAGCATTTT	CSATGDRVIFMDSNQPQHF
TRBV27	TRBJ2-1	.	many	TGTGCCAGCAGTTTTGTAGCTACCGATGAGCAGTTCTTC	CASSFVATDEQFF
TRBV6-5	TRBJ2-1	.	many	TGTGCCAGCAGTTACTGGCAGGGTGACAACAATGAGCAGTTCTTC	CASSYWQGDNNEQFF
TRBV3-1	TRBJ1-2	.	few	TGTGCCAGCAGCCAAGGCGGCGAACCAGAATCATACTATGGCTACACCTTC	CASSQGGEPESYYGYTF
TRBV29-1	TRBJ2-1	TRBD2	many	TGCAGCGTTCCCTCCGGGACTAGCTCGTACAATGAGCAGTTCTTC	CSVPSGTSSYNEQFF
TRBV28	TRBJ1-1	.	many	TGTGCCAGCAGTCCGTCGAACACTGAAGCTTTCTTT	CASSPSNTEAFF
TRBV11-3	TRBJ2-2	.	many	TGTGCCAGCAGCTTAGACAAGTACAGCGGGGAGCTGTTTTTT	CASSLDKYSGELFF